A single sample gave rise to the 9 T cell receptor beta chains below, sequenced in a study of blood T cell repertoires in COVID-19. Measured with immunoSEQ multiplex PCR; TCRdb has only the in-frame clones, and not every one. This sample has about 100,000 clones; approximately 84% occur once, and the top ten carry over 7%. The material sequenced was peripheral blood. Every receptor here comes from a man aged 25 to 45 in a cohort sampled during active COVID-19.

The J gene is TRBJ2-7, the V gene TRBV4-3, with 9 bases identical to TRBD1. The CDR3 runs 15 residues. With 3 bases clipped from V and 0 bases from J, the junction kept 3 bases outside the gene matches. The V gene's germline CDR1 is LGHNA and CDR2 YSLEER. CDR3 in amino acids: CASSHGQGLSYEQYF. The CDR3 nucleotides read TGCGCCAGCAGCCATGGACAGGGGCTCTCCTACGAGCAGTACTTC.

V usage is TRBV18 and J usage is TRBJ2-7, with 11 bases identical to TRBD1. The V gene end was trimmed by 3 bases and the J gene end by 2 bases; junction bases not matched to a gene: 3. The length of the CDR3 is 15 residues. Per the germline V gene, CDR1 is KGHSH and CDR2 is LQKENI. In nucleotides, the CDR3 is TGTGCCAGCTCACCGGGACAGGGGGACCCCTACGAGCAGTACTTC. Its translation: CASSPGQGDPYEQYF.

The table lists this clone with a count of one. This chain joins TRBV2 and TRBJ1-6; a possible D gene is TRBD1 (6 bases). The CDR3 contains 14 residues. Germline V CDR1 and CDR2: SNHLY, FYNNEI. V lost 5 bases, J lost 6 bases, and 11 bases lay in between. The CDR3 sequence: CASSRGQGNSPLHF. The CDR3 nucleotides are TGTGCCAGCAGTCGGGGACAAGGTAATTCACCCCTCCACTTT.

This chain links TRBV2 with TRBJ1-2; D gene uncertain. CDR1 and CDR2 (germline): SNHLY, FYNNEI. V was clipped by 7 bases and J by 5 bases, with 8 bases between them. This CDR3 has 11 residues. The DNA for the CDR3 is TGTGCCAGCACCAGGAAATATGGCTACACCTTC. This gives the protein CASTRKYGYTF.

V usage is TRBV19 and J usage is TRBJ2-1; tentative D call: TRBD2 (5 bases). The CDR3 has 13 amino acids. V was cut by 3 bases and J by 10 bases, with 13 bases left in between. Germline CDR1 reads LNHDA; CDR2 reads SQIVND (reference sequence). The CDR3 here is CASSMERVGEQFF. The DNA of the CDR3 is TGTGCCAGTAGTATGGAGAGGGTCGGAGAGCAGTTCTTC.

This rearrangement joins TRBV6-6 to TRBJ2-7, with D perhaps TRBD1 (5 bases). The germline gives CDR1 MNHNY, CDR2 SVGAGI (reference sequence). The V end was cut by 0 bases, the J end by 1 base, with 7 bases between. CDR3 length: 14 residues. The DNA of the CDR3 is TGTGCCAGCAGTTACTCCAGGGATTCCTACGAGCAGTACTTC. Translated, it gives CASSYSRDSYEQYF.

This clone was detected once. The V and J genes are TRBV19 and TRBJ1-2; maybe TRBD1 (6 bases). V was pared by 4 bases and J by 7 bases, with 16 bases between. CDR1 LNHDA and CDR2 SQIVND come from the germline V gene (reference sequence). The CDR3 has 14 residues. CDR3 coding DNA: TGTGCCAGTAGTACCTCAACAGGGAAGGGTGGCTACACCTTC. Amino acid sequence: CASSTSTGKGGYTF.

The chain couples TRBV5-1 to TRBJ1-2; tentatively, D is TRBD1 (6 bases). This CDR3 contains 12 residues. Trimming stripped 4 bases from V and 8 bases from J, with 12 bases between. Per germline, CDR1 SGHRS and CDR2 YFSETQ. The DNA of the CDR3 is TGCGCCAGCAGCGACGGGACAATCGGCTACACCTTC. Its protein product is CASSDGTIGYTF.

The chain carries TRBV28 and TRBJ2-7; possibly TRBD1 for D (6 bases). Germline V gene data show CDR1 as MDHEN and CDR2 as SYDVKM. The V end was cut by 3 bases, the J end by 7 bases, with 13 bases between. The CDR3 runs 13 residues. DNA of the CDR3: TGTGCCAGCAGTTTCGGGACCGACAGGGAGCAGTACTTC. The encoded protein is CASSFGTDREQYF.